These T cell receptor beta chains were read from a single sample in a study of blood T cell repertoires in COVID-19. Libraries were prepared by immunoSEQ multiplex PCR; TCRdb keeps only in-frame clonotypes and omits some of them. Here the sample spans hundreds of thousands of clones, roughly four fifths being singletons. What was sequenced was PBMCs or T cells enriched from blood (not recorded which). The source of these receptors is a woman in her 50s who had been exposed to COVID-19. Both conserved end residues are part of each CDR3. A D gene is named only where the DNA matches it firmly. Part of the rows lack a size; the others show once, few, many or a class for expanded clones.

CDR3aa,CDR3nt,d_gene,j_gene,v_gene,abundance
CASSIDSISGGYTF,TGTGCCAGTAGTATAGACAGTATCAGCGGTGGCTACACCTTC,.,TRBJ1-2,TRBV19,once
CATSDSGQGLDTQYF,TGTGCCACCAGTGACTCGGGACAGGGCCTAGATACGCAGTATTTT,TRBD1,TRBJ2-3,TRBV24-1,.
CASSPPRGGRETQYF,TGTGCCAGCAGCCCCCCACGGGGGGGCCGAGAGACCCAGTACTTC,TRBD2,TRBJ2-5,TRBV5-4,many
CASSTSGAGGSYGNQPQHF,TGTGCCAGCAGCACGTCTGGGGCAGGGGGAAGCTACGGCAATCAGCCCCAGCATTTT,.,TRBJ1-5,TRBV21-1,.
CASSVGTGTEQFF,TGTGCCAGCAGCGTGGGAACAGGGACGGAGCAGTTCTTC,.,TRBJ2-1,TRBV9,.
CASSPSRGAYEQYF,TGTGCCAGCAGCCCCAGCCGGGGGGCCTACGAGCAGTACTTC,TRBD2,TRBJ2-7,TRBV7-2,.
CASTLGGAGGEKLFF,TGTGCCAGTACCCTAGGTGGCGCCGGGGGTGAAAAACTGTTTTTT,.,TRBJ1-4,TRBV19,.
CASSLAPTGELFF,TGCGCCAGCAGCTTGGCCCCGACCGGGGAGCTGTTTTTT,.,TRBJ2-2,TRBV5-1,.
CASSRTDEAFF,TGTGCCAGCAGTCGGACAGATGAAGCTTTCTTT,.,TRBJ1-1,TRBV6-5,.
CASSPGRSLAKLFF,TGTGCCAGCAGCCCAGGGAGGAGCTTAGCAAAACTGTTTTTT,.,TRBJ1-4,TRBV7-8,.
CASSARQGLGEQFF,TGCGCCAGCAGCGCGAGACAGGGTTTGGGCGAGCAGTTCTTC,TRBD1,TRBJ2-1,TRBV5-1,.
CASSVTGAEGYTF,TGTGCCAGCAGTGTTACAGGGGCAGAGGGCTACACCTTC,TRBD1,TRBJ1-2,TRBV2,.
CASSQEHGNYGYTF,TGCGCCAGCAGCCAAGAGCACGGGAACTATGGCTACACCTTC,.,TRBJ1-2,TRBV4-3,.
CASRDSYEKLFF,TGTGCCAGCCGGGACAGTTATGAAAAACTGTTTTTT,TRBD1,TRBJ1-4,TRBV6-5,.
CASSLGGGGDYNEQFF,TGTGCCAGCAGCTTGGGAGGCGGGGGGGATTACAATGAGCAGTTCTTC,TRBD2,TRBJ2-1,TRBV5-8,.
CASSPDRLSGNTIYF,TGCGCCAGCAGCCCGGACAGGCTCTCTGGAAACACCATATATTTT,TRBD1,TRBJ1-3,TRBV5-1,.
CASSPRRSGGYIPPGEQFF,TGTGCCAGCAGCCCCCGTAGGAGCGGGGGGTACATACCCCCAGGGGAGCAGTTCTTC,TRBD2,TRBJ2-1,TRBV9,few
CASMQGIRTDTQYF,TGTGCCAGCATGCAGGGAATAAGGACAGATACGCAGTATTTT,.,TRBJ2-3,TRBV3-1/TRBV3-2,.
CASSSGADRAETQYF,TGTGCCAGCAGCTCGGGGGCCGACAGGGCCGAGACCCAGTACTTC,.,TRBJ2-5,TRBV7-3,.
CASSEGLLYEQYF,TGTGCCAGCAGCGAAGGACTGCTCTACGAGCAGTACTTC,.,TRBJ2-7,TRBV11-2,.
CASSLVGVVNTEAFF,TGTGCCAGCAGCTTAGTAGGAGTTGTCAACACTGAAGCTTTCTTT,.,TRBJ1-1,TRBV7-2,.
CAWTGANVLTF,TGTGCCTGGACGGGGGCCAACGTCCTGACTTTC,.,TRBJ2-6,TRBV30,.
CASSLAGNTGELFF,TGCGCCAGCAGCTTGGCAGGGAACACCGGGGAGCTGTTTTTT,.,TRBJ2-2,TRBV5-1,few
CASSRGTGGTGWELFF,TGTGCCAGCAGCCGCGGGACGGGGGGAACGGGCTGGGAGCTGTTTTTT,TRBD2,TRBJ2-2,TRBV5-4,.
CSAGKDYGYTF,TGCAGTGCCGGTAAAGACTATGGCTACACCTTC,.,TRBJ1-2,TRBV20-1,.
CASSEVELAGRYEQYF,TGTGCCAGCAGTGAAGTCGAACTAGCGGGGAGGTACGAGCAGTACTTC,TRBD2,TRBJ2-7,TRBV2,.
CASEPKGGGPRSYNEQFF,TGTGCCAGCGAGCCGAAAGGCGGGGGGCCCCGGTCCTACAATGAGCAGTTCTTC,TRBD2,TRBJ2-1,TRBV7-2,.